This T cell receptor beta chain is drawn from a study of post-analysis software for immune sequencing data. Whole-study findings and limits: Five TRBV segments were significantly more frequent in patients than in controls. TRBV5-6, TRBV5-1 and TRBV20-1 were among these segments.

This clonotype was seen ten or more times. Its antigen is undetermined. The CDR3 is 18 residues long. Per the germline V gene, CDR1 is SGHTA and CDR2 is FQGNSA. The V and J ends lost 4 bases and 3 bases, in that order; junction bases with no gene match: 9. Unique molecular identifiers were present in the TCR beta cDNA libraries. In TCRdb, the PCR reads were re-called with MiXCR into one record per CDR3 protein. The sample contains fewer than 850,000 distinct CDR3 sequences, roughly 27% of which appear only once. This chain links TRBV7-2 with TRBJ2-1; 13 positions agree with TRBD2. The source material was blood. The sequence derives from a girl aged 10 to 17 with multiple sclerosis. CDR3 loop: CASSSPTSGGSFYNEQFF. CDR3 in DNA: TGTGCCAGCAGCTCACCGACTAGCGGGGGGTCATTCTACAATGAGCAGTTCTTC. Drawing the rest from reference TRBV7-2 and TRBJ2-1, the complete variable domain is GAGVSQSPSNKVTEKGKDVELRCDPISGHTALYWYRQSLGQGLEFLIYFQGNSAPDKSGLPSDRFSAERTGGSVSTLTIQRTQQEDSAVYLCASSSPTSGGSFYNEQFFGPGTRLTVL.